This TCR beta chain appears in the sequencing data of a study of a mutant IDH1 vaccine in newly diagnosed glioma. Whole-study context: Across weeks 1, 3, 5, 7, 11, 15, 19 and 23, patients received a vaccination each time, eight in all.

TCRdb keeps only in-frame clones here, not all; method: immunoSEQ multiplex PCR. The table lists about 40,000 clones, about 89% of them singletons. The CDR3 length is 11 residues. The germline V gene encodes CDR1 MGHDK and CDR2 SYGVNS. The ends were cut back, 2 bases at V and 5 bases at J, with 3 bases in the middle. With respect to this clone: The antigen remains undetermined.

Specified time point: week 5, during vaccination. A single vaccine dose contained 300 ug of mutant IDH1 20-mer peptide, and topical imiquimod was used with it. Donor tumors were new WHO grade 3 or 4 IDH1-mutant, ATRX-lost astrocytomas. The sequence was collected from a middle-aged man with glioma. The V gene is TRBV25-1, the J gene TRBJ2-5; D is unclear. Source: PBMCs, taken from a glioma patient whose treatment included an IDH1 peptide vaccine. The CDR3 loop reads CASSEQETQYF. The CDR3 nucleotides read TGTGCCAGCAGTGAACAGGAGACCCAGTACTTC.